This TCR beta chain emerged from a study of blood T cell repertoires in COVID-19. At the level of the study: From the United States, Italy and Spain came samples of acute and convalescent COVID-19. The analysed material was cDNA or gDNA that came from T cells, B-cell-depleted T cells, or PBMCs.

The table came from immunoSEQ multiplex PCR; TCRdb's copy has only in-frame clones and leaves some out. Seen here are roughly 280,000 clones, 87% observed once, and the top ten hold about 2.2%. This clone was seen at least ten times. V trimming: 10 bases; J trimming: 4 bases; junction bases outside the gene matches: 15. The length of the CDR3 is 15 residues. Germline loops: CDR1 MDHEN, CDR2 SYDVKM. This receptor was taken from a woman aged 50 to 60 who had recovered from COVID-19. The sequencing sample was made of peripheral blood. The chain links TRBV28 to TRBJ2-7, with 8 positions matching TRBD1. The CDR3 nucleotides read TGTGCCACCAGGGGGGTTTACAGGGGGGTTTACGAGCAGTACTTC. It yields the protein CATRGVYRGVYEQYF. Based on the CDR3 plus reference TRBV28 and TRBJ2-7, the full variable domain is DVKVTQSSRYLVKRTGEKVFLECVQDMDHENMFWYRQDPGLGLRLIYFSYDVKMKEKGDIPEGYSVSREKKERFSLILESASTNQTSMYLCATRGVYRGVYEQYFGPGTRLTVT.